These T cell receptor beta chains were read from a single sample in a study of neurological immune-mediated disorders. Via MiXCR, TCRdb re-called the 5' RACE reads, giving one row per CDR3 protein. This sample has 80,000 to 85,000 distinct CDR3 sequences; 2.5% to 3% occur once, and the top ten carry 1.1%. Sequencing was performed on PBMCs. The source of these receptors is a woman in her twenties or thirties with multiple sclerosis. Each CDR3 is given with its conserved first and last residue. A D gene is named only where the DNA matches it firmly. A clone size is listed for some rows: how often the clone was seen (once, few, many), or a class if it is expanded.

size	V	D	J	CDR3	DNA
many	TRBV5-1	-	TRBJ1-1	CASSLYDGLEAFF	TGCGCCAGCAGCCTCTATGATGGGCTTGAAGCTTTCTTT
many	TRBV4-3	-	TRBJ2-2	CASRPDSDTGELFF	TGCGCCAGCAGACCCGACAGCGACACCGGGGAGCTGTTTTTT
-	TRBV29-1	-	TRBJ2-5	CSGGGGGTQETQYF	TGCAGCGGGGGGGGCGGGGGAACCCAAGAGACCCAGTACTTC
many	TRBV5-1	-	TRBJ1-1	CASSLVRGEAFF	TGCGCCAGCAGCTTGGTCAGGGGAGAAGCTTTCTTT
many	TRBV4-3	TRBD1	TRBJ2-2	CASSQPYRGRDGELFF	TGCGCCAGCAGCCAACCCTACAGGGGGCGCGACGGGGAGCTGTTTTTT
many	TRBV20-1	-	TRBJ2-7	CSASNREVLHEQYF	TGCAGTGCTAGCAACAGGGAAGTTCTGCACGAGCAGTACTTC
many	TRBV4-3	TRBD2	TRBJ2-2	CASSQDLVTSGIVGGELFF	TGCGCCAGCAGCCAAGATCTTGTGACTAGCGGGATAGTCGGCGGGGAGCTGTTTTTT
few	TRBV28	-	TRBJ2-7	CASSPERVRGQYF	TGTGCCAGCAGCCCGGAGAGGGTTAGGGGGCAGTACTTC
-	TRBV15	-	TRBJ2-1	CATSRAGVGNEQFF	TGTGCCACCAGCAGAGCGGGAGTGGGCAATGAGCAGTTCTTC
many	TRBV28	-	TRBJ2-7	CASSSRPYEQYF	TGTGCCAGCAGTTCGCGACCCTACGAGCAGTACTTC
many	TRBV20-1	TRBD1	TRBJ2-7	CSARTDRGYEQYF	TGCAGTGCTAGAACGGACAGGGGGTACGAGCAGTACTTC
few	TRBV6-1	-	TRBJ2-3	CASSEGGGGRDTQYF	TGTGCCAGCAGTGAAGGAGGGGGCGGGAGAGATACGCAGTATTTT
few	TRBV20-1	TRBD1	TRBJ2-5	CSARWTGGRETQYF	TGCAGTGCTAGGTGGACAGGGGGCAGAGAGACCCAGTACTTC